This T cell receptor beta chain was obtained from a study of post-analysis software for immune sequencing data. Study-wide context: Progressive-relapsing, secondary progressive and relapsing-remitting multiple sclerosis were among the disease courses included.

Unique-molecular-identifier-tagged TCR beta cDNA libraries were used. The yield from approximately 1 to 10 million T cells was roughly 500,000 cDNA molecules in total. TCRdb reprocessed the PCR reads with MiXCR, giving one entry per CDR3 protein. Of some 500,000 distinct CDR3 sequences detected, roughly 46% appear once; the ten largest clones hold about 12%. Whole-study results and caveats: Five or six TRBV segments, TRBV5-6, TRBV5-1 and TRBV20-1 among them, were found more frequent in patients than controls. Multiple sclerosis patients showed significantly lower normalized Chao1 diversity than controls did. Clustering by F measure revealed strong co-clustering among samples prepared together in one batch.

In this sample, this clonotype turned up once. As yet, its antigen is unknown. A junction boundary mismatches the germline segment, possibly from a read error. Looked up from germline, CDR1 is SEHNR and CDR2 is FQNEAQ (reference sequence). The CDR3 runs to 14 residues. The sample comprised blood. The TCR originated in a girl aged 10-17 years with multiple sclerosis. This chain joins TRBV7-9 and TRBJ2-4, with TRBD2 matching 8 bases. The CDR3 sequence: CTSSPGGEENIQYF. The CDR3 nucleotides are TGTACCAGCAGCCCGGGAGGGGAGGAAAACATTCAGTACTTC.